This TCR beta chain comes out of a study of vaccination and CD4 T cells after COVID-19. The wider study: The post-COVID samples were taken a median about 100 days after diagnosis, anywhere from 35 to 161.

V lost 4 bases, J lost 2 bases, and 14 bases stayed unmatched. CDR1 SGHNT and CDR2 YYREEE come from the germline V gene (reference sequence). The CDR3 runs 17 residues. Sequencing of the DNA from cultured CD4+ T cells was carried out with the Oncomine TCR Beta short-read assay. TCRdb itself ran the PCR reads through MiXCR, one entry per CDR3 protein. The data show approximately 19,000 distinct CDR3 sequences, nearly 55% seen once. Concerning this clonotype itself: Its antigen is not identified.

Treatment specified: roughly 10-day PBMC culture with coronavirus spike peptide pools or control peptides (ViraFEST assay). ViraFEST grew antigen-specific T cells using peptide pools, then sequenced TCRs. Sequencing used CD4+ T cells from blood, cultured in vitro. The receptor's source is a human donor who had recovered from COVID-19. V is TRBV5-4 and J is TRBJ2-7, with 8 bases aligning to TRBD2. CDR3 residues: CASSPGRTLAGPYEQYF. The CDR3 DNA sequence: TGTGCCAGCAGCCCTGGACGAACCTTAGCGGGGCCCTACGAGCAGTACTTC.